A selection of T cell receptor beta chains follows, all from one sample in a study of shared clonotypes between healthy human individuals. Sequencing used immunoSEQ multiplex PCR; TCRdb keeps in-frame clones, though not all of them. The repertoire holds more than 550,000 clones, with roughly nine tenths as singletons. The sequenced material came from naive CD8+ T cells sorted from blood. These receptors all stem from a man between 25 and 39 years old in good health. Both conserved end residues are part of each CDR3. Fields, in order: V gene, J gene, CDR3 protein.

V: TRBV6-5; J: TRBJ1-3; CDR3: CASSYSIGVGNTIYF
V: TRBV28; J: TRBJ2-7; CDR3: CASTPLVGGLEQYF
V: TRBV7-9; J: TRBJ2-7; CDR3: CASSSTQISYEQYF
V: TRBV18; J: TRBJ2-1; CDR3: CASSPPTGGSEQFF
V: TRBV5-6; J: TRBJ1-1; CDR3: CASSLGGEAFF
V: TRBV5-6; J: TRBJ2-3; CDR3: CASSFTTDTQYF
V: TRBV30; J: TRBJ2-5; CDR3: CAWIGTSQETQYF
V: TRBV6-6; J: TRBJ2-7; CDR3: CASSYSIEDRAYEQYF
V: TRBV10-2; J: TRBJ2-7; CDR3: CASSDTSGQRAYEQYF
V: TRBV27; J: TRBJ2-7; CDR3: CASSSLGLGLYEQYF
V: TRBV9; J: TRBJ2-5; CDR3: CASSAGTSGMETQYF
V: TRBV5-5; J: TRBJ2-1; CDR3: CASSRTSGSNEQFF
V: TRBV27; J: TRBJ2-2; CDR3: CASSPGTITGELFF
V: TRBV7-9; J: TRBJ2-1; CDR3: CASRTSGSHNEQFF
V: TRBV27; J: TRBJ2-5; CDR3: CASSLDGTGLTQYF
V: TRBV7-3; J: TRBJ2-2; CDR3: CASQGAGELFF
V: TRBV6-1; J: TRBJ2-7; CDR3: CAGVGQGGYEQYF
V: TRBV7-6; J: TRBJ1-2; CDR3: CASSTWSGSYTF
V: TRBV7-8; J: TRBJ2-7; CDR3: CASSLAFGGGDAPYEQYF
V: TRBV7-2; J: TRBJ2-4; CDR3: CASSPLGGGANIQYF
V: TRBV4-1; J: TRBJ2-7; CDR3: CASSNMYGRRNYEQYF
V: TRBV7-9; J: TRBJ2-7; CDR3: CASSSRGPSYEQYF
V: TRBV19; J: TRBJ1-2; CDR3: CASSPLKTGPTNYGYTF
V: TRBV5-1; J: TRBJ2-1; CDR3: CASSFPGHLTSSYNEQFF
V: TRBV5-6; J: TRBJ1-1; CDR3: CASSYLNTEAFF
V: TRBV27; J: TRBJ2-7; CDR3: CASSLSVGGGYEQYF
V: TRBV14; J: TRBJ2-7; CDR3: CASSQRTGLSEQYF
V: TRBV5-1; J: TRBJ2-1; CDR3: CASSLIPAGQGARNEQFF
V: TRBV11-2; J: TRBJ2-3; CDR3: CASSYATDTQYF
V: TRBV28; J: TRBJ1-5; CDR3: CASSTLSGDIQPQHF
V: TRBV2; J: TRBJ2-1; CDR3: CASSSGTFNEQFF
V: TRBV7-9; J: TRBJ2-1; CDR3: CASSSRTARSGNEQFF